This TCR beta chain comes out of a study of T-cell reconstitution after alpha-beta-depleted transplantation in children (dated by TCRdb to about 2016). Context from the whole study: The study quantitatively tracked T-cell immune reconstitution after TCRalphabeta/CD19-depleted allogeneic hematopoietic cell transplantation in children using TCR repertoire profiling.

This clonotype has a handful of counts. There is no known antigen for this receptor. Base qualities are not provided; no much larger clone lies one nucleotide away. Library preparation used PCR. Sequenced on an Illumina HiSeq 2500. To normalize quantification of the TCRbeta repertoire, the TCR libraries were built with molecular barcoding that relied on unique molecular identifiers. Using fastp at Q25 and MiXCR, TCRdb reprocessed the public reads and kept productive beta chains. Identical CDR3 protein sequences are pooled into one entry, listed with their most common genes and DNA. The sample includes about 610,000 distinct CDR3 sequences, with over 9.5% observed a single time. The top ten constitute 4% of the sample. The junction shows trimming of 5 bases on V and 2 bases on J, and the gene matches do not reach 18 bases of it. CDR1 and CDR2 are drawn from the germline V gene (reference sequence): DFQATT, SNEGSKA. Spanning cysteine to phenylalanine, the CDR3 consists of 18 amino acids. Of all the DNA, just the CDR3 is kept, 54 bases in frame from base 1.

The starting material was PBMCs from the stem cell graft donor, obtained from the stem cell graft. This TCR came from a human donor who donated a stem cell graft to a child with acute myeloid leukemia. This chain joins TRBV20-1 to TRBJ1-3; the central 7 bases match TRBD1. The CDR3 in this case is CSASRDSNSYTPGNTIYF. The nucleotide sequence is TGCAGTGCTTCCCGGGACAGCAACTCCTATACTCCTGGAAACACCATATATTTT.